Shown below are 11 T cell receptor beta chains from a single sample sequenced in a study of blood T cells in healthy people across ages. Using a J-beta primer mix together with a sample-barcoded 5' primer, a second PCR was run for roughly 6 to 11 cycles. TCRdb itself ran the 5' RACE reads through MiXCR, one entry per CDR3 protein. The sample has over a million distinct CDR3 sequences, approximately 42% seen once; the top ten hold 7.9%. Sequenced: blood. Every receptor here comes from a woman aged 18-29 years in good health.

This clonotype was picked up a small number of times. The chain uses TRBV5-1 and TRBJ2-7; 7 bases map to TRBD1. The junction had 6 bases not matched to a gene; V was cut back by 0 bases and J by 3 bases. CDR1 and CDR2 from the germline V gene are SGHRS and YFSETQ. The CDR3 contains 15 residues. Here the CDR3 reads CASSLGGTDDYEQYF. CDR3 nucleotide sequence: TGCGCCAGCAGCTTGGGGGGGACAGACGACTACGAGCAGTACTTC.

The chain employs TRBV20-1 and TRBJ1-2; a possible D gene is TRBD1 (5 bases). This CDR3 region has 13 residues. Per the germline V gene, CDR1 is DFQATT and CDR2 is SNEGSKA (reference sequence). V lost 1 base and J lost 5, with 11 bases in between. CDR3 bases: TGCAGTGCTAGAGCCGGGGGGGTTTATGGCTACACCTTC. Residues: CSARAGGVYGYTF.

This clonotype appeared a few times. The chain carries TRBV10-3 and TRBJ2-7; D may be TRBD1 (6 bases). Trimming shortened V by 4 bases and J by 5 bases, and 12 bases separated the two germline ends. Germline values: CDR1 ENHRY, CDR2 SYGVKD. CDR3 size: 13 residues. The CDR3 is CAISGTGSNEQYF. The CDR3 DNA reads TGTGCCATCAGTGGTACAGGGTCAAACGAGCAGTACTTC.

The CDR3 nucleotides are TGTGCCACCAGCAGAGAGTCTGGATCTGGGGCCAACGTCCTGACTTTC. Encoded protein: CATSRESGSGANVLTF. V gene TRBV15 combines with J gene TRBJ2-6; no clear D gene. V was shortened by 0 bases and J by 1 base, with 7 bases between the two germline ends. CDR1 and CDR2 (germline): LNHNV, YYDKDF (reference sequence). This CDR3 contains 16 residues.

In nucleotides, the CDR3 is TGCGCCAGCAGCCCCCATGGGACAAAGGATGAAAAACTGTTTTTT. The encoded protein is CASSPHGTKDEKLFF. The chain has TRBV4-1 and TRBJ1-4, with D maybe TRBD1 (6 bases). The V end was cut by 4 bases, the J end by 6 bases, with 15 bases between. The CDR3 consists of 15 residues. Germline V gene lookup returns CDR1 MGHRA and CDR2 YSYEKL.

This clonotype was detected a few times. V is TRBV7-9 and J is TRBJ2-1, with 8 bases fitting TRBD1. Germline V gene lookup returns CDR1 SEHNR and CDR2 FQNEAQ (reference sequence). This CDR3 has 14 amino acids. V shed 8 bases, J shed 5 bases, and the junction held 8 bases outside the gene matches. CDR3 sequence (DNA): TGTGCCAGCCACGCGGGACAGGCAGACAATGAGCAGTTCTTC. It specifies CASHAGQADNEQFF.

V and J are TRBV20-1 and TRBJ2-3; tentative D call: TRBD2 (6 bases). This CDR3 comprises 12 residues. The germline gives CDR1 DFQATT, CDR2 SNEGSKA (reference sequence). CDR3 in DNA: TGCAGCGCCCTGACTAGATCAGATACGCAGTATTTT. It yields the protein CSALTRSDTQYF.

This clonotype has a handful of counts. The chain couples TRBV12-3 or TRBV12-4 to TRBJ2-3, with 11 bases lining up with TRBD2. V shed 4 bases and J 6 bases; nucleotides not matched to a gene: 9. CDR3 length equals 16 residues. CDR3 sequence (DNA): TGTGCCAGCAGTTCCCACCCGACTAGCGGGGAGGATACGCAGTATTTT. Protein: CASSSHPTSGEDTQYF.

The V and J genes are TRBV2 and TRBJ2-1; TRBD2 matches 9 bases. With the DNA end fitting TRBJ2-7 better, the J assignment may be wrong. This CDR3 region has 16 residues. CDR1 and CDR2 from the germline V gene are SNHLY and FYNNEI. CDR3 protein: CASSERNLAGYNEQYF. Here the CDR3 DNA reads TGTGCCAGCAGTGAACGGAATCTAGCGGGATACAATGAGCAGTACTTC.

In this sample, this clonotype turned up a few times. The chain links TRBV29-1 to TRBJ2-7; tentatively, D is TRBD1 (6 bases). V gave up 5 bases and J gave up 4 bases, with 15 bases separating them. The CDR3 is made up of 13 amino acids. Germline CDR1 is SQVTM and CDR2 is ANQGSEA. CDR3 protein: CSVQTGAQYEQYF. CDR3 coding DNA: TGCAGCGTTCAGACAGGAGCCCAATACGAGCAGTACTTC.

This clonotype came up a few times. V and J are TRBV2 and TRBJ2-7; possibly TRBD1 for D (8 bases). In germline, CDR1 is SNHLY, CDR2 FYNNEI. V lost 3 bases and J 3 bases, leaving 12 bases between the germline ends. The CDR3 sequence is 14 residues long. CDR3 sequence: CASSEDREGYEQYF. DNA for the CDR3: TGTGCCAGCAGTGAGGACAGGGAGGGCTACGAGCAGTACTTC.